A selection of T cell receptor beta chains follows, all from one sample in a study of blood T cell repertoires in COVID-19. Clones were read by immunoSEQ multiplex PCR, and TCRdb kept only the in-frame ones, dropping some. The sample has 250,000 to 350,000 clones; approximately 86% are singletons. Source material: peripheral blood. These receptors were collected from a woman aged 70-85 years with COVID-19, enrolled during active disease. Both conserved end residues are part of each CDR3. Fields, in order: V gene, clone size, D gene, J gene, CDR3 protein, CDR3 DNA. The D gene is left open where the match is weak. Rows may omit the clone size; those that give it use once, few, many or a size class.

TRBV2	.	TRBD1	TRBJ1-5	CASTETGVGSQPQHF	TGTGCCAGCACCGAAACAGGGGTGGGTAGTCAGCCCCAGCATTTT
TRBV7-6	.	.	TRBJ2-7	CASSLDQKYEQYF	TGTGCCAGCAGCTTAGACCAGAAATACGAGCAGTACTTC
TRBV18	.	TRBD1	TRBJ1-2	CASSPTGEGYTF	TGTGCCAGCTCACCAACAGGGGAGGGCTACACCTTC
TRBV19	.	.	TRBJ2-2	CAVGRGANTGELFF	TGTGCCGTCGGTAGGGGCGCGAACACCGGGGAGCTGTTTTTT
TRBV7-2	.	.	TRBJ1-5	CASSPWTADNQPQHF	TGTGCCAGCAGCCCGTGGACAGCGGACAATCAGCCCCAGCATTTT
TRBV7-2	.	.	TRBJ1-6	CASSHDSIGGNSPLHF	TGTGCCAGCAGCCACGACAGCATTGGGGGGAATTCACCCCTCCACTTT
TRBV5-6	.	TRBD2	TRBJ2-7	CASSLGLAGGYEQYF	TGTGCCAGCAGCTTGGGGTTAGCGGGGGGTTACGAGCAGTACTTC
TRBV19	.	.	TRBJ2-7	CASSIASQGGNYEQYF	TGTGCCAGTAGTATAGCCAGCCAGGGCGGGAACTACGAGCAGTACTTC
TRBV7-3	.	.	TRBJ1-2	CASSREGSNYGYTF	TGTGCCAGCAGCCGAGAGGGAAGCAACTATGGCTACACCTTC
TRBV10-3	.	.	TRBJ1-2	CAISESTGGQAYGYTF	TGTGCCATCAGTGAGTCGACGGGGGGTCAAGCCTATGGCTACACCTTC
TRBV19	once	.	TRBJ1-1	CASSIFPLQGTEAFF	TGTGCCAGTAGTATTTTCCCCTTACAGGGTACTGAAGCTTTCTTT